The 9 T cell receptor beta chains below were found in one sample sequenced in a study of blood T cell repertoires in COVID-19. The data were produced by immunoSEQ multiplex PCR, yet TCRdb's version contains in-frame clones alone and is incomplete. The sample yields about 200,000 clones, roughly 84% seen once. The material sequenced was peripheral blood. The receptors derive from a woman aged 80 or over with acute or convalescent COVID-19.

This clone was counted a few times. Other DNA sequences within the sample encode an identical CDR3. The chain links TRBV5-1 to TRBJ1-1; D is uncertain. The V gene lost 0 bases and the J gene lost 1 base, with 4 bases spanning the gap. The CDR3 is 13 residues long. Per germline, CDR1 SGHRS and CDR2 YFSETQ. CDR3 protein: CASSLDRNTEAFF. DNA of the CDR3: TGCGCCAGCAGCTTGGACAGGAACACTGAAGCTTTCTTT.

The chain links TRBV6-6 to TRBJ1-3, with 9 bases matching TRBD1. Germline V gene sequence: CDR1 MNHNY, CDR2 SVGAGI (reference sequence). This CDR3 comprises 16 residues. J gave up 1 base and V 2 bases, and 3 bases lay outside the gene matches. CDR3 amino acids: CASSYRGQGSGNTIYF. DNA of the CDR3: TGTGCCAGCAGTTACAGGGGACAGGGTTCTGGAAACACCATATATTTT.

V and J are TRBV5-1 and TRBJ2-4, with TRBD1 matching 7 bases. The CDR3 totals 14 residues. Per germline, CDR1 SGHRS and CDR2 YFSETQ. The V gene end was trimmed by 4 bases and the J gene end by 3 bases; junction bases not matched to a gene: 4. The CDR3 spells CASSHTGDKNIQYF. In DNA, the CDR3 is TGCGCCAGCAGCCATACAGGGGACAAAAACATTCAGTACTTC.

This chain joins TRBV7-2 and TRBJ2-3, with D maybe TRBD1 (5 bases). Trimming removed 6 bases at V and 6 bases at J, with 7 bases between. The germline CDR1 and CDR2 sequences are SGHTA and FQGNSA. The CDR3 is 11 amino acids. The chain's CDR3 is CASRKGDTQYF. The CDR3 bases are TGTGCCAGCAGGAAGGGGGATACGCAGTATTTT.

The rearrangement links TRBV10-1 to TRBJ1-5, with D possibly TRBD1 on 5 matching bases. Looked up from germline, CDR1 is WNHNN and CDR2 is SYGVQD (reference sequence). The CDR3 consists of 16 residues. Trimming pared 2 bases from V and 1 base from J, leaving 12 bases between. Here the CDR3 reads CASSEGGGSSNQPQHF. The CDR3 coding sequence is TGCGCCAGCAGTGAGGGGGGGGGATCGAGCAATCAGCCCCAGCATTTT.

The chain recombines TRBV7-9 with TRBJ2-5, with 9 bases matching TRBD1. Trimming took 2 bases from V and 4 from J; bases not matched to a gene: 11. There are 17 residues in the CDR3. Germline V CDR1 and CDR2: SEHNR, FQNEAQ (reference sequence). The CDR3 region has the DNA TGTGCCAGCAGCTTATTGATTGGACAGGGGTTAGGAGAGACCCAGTACTTC. It translates to CASSLLIGQGLGETQYF. The complete variable domain, with remaining parts taken from reference TRBV7-9 and TRBJ2-5, reads DTGVSQNPRHKITKRGQNVTFRCDPISEHNRLYWYRQTLGQGPEFLTYFQNEAQLEKSRLLSDRFSAERPKGSFSTLEIQRTEQGDSAMYLCASSLLIGQGLGETQYFGPGTRLLVL.

The J gene is TRBJ1-5, the V gene TRBV4-2, with no clear D. Trimming removed 2 bases from V and 2 bases from J, with 13 bases in between. The CDR3 consists of 16 residues. CDR1 and CDR2 (germline): LGHNA, YNFKEQ. CDR3 sequence (DNA): TGTGCCAGCAGCCAAATCATGGATCTAGGCAATCAGCCCCAGCATTTT. It translates to CASSQIMDLGNQPQHF.

The CDR3 nucleotides are TGTGCCAGTACCCAGGGGATCACCCCCTTGAACACTGAAGCTTTCTTT. Its translation: CASTQGITPLNTEAFF. J is TRBJ1-1 and V is TRBV2; weak D call: TRBD1 (6 bases). Trimming cost V 9 bases and J 0 bases, with 20 bases left between them. CDR3 length equals 16 residues. CDR1 and CDR2 from the germline V gene are SNHLY and FYNNEI.

The V call is TRBV29-1, the J call TRBJ2-5; perhaps TRBD1 as D (7 bases). V gave up 7 bases and J gave up 4 bases, with 13 bases separating them. The CDR3 totals 12 residues. Per the germline V gene, CDR1 is SQVTM and CDR2 is ANQGSEA. CDR3 DNA sequence: TGCAGCGCATCAGGGGGGCGAGAGACCCAGTACTTC. It encodes CSASGGRETQYF.